The 18 T cell receptor beta chains in this list originate from one sample, sequenced in a study of OX40 agonist ivuxolimab in advanced cancers. Produced via immunoSEQ multiplex PCR; TCRdb's table is partial and in-frame only. The sample holds some 130,000 clones; 80% to 90% are singletons and the top ten take about 0.55%. The input for sequencing was CD4+ or CD8+ T cells sorted from blood, taken in a trial of the OX40 agonist ivuxolimab. The receptors come from an adult with an advanced solid tumor such as melanoma, head and neck, liver or kidney cancer.

The rearrangement uses TRBV9 and TRBJ2-5; D may be TRBD1 (5 bases). V shed 0 bases and J shed 5 bases, with 11 bases lying between them. The CDR3 is 14 amino acids. Germline CDR1 and CDR2: SGDLS and YYNGEE. This CDR3 is CASSVGQGGETQYF. The CDR3 DNA reads TGTGCCAGCAGCGTAGGTCAGGGCGGCGAGACCCAGTACTTC.

This chain uses TRBV28 with TRBJ2-7; either TRBD1 or TRBD2 may fit D (5 bases each). The length of the CDR3 is 14 residues. V gave up 4 bases and J gave up 1 base, with 11 bases separating them. Looked up from germline, CDR1 is MDHEN and CDR2 is SYDVKM. CDR3 nucleotide sequence: TGTGCCAGCAGTTCCGGGGCGGTGTCCTACGAGCAGTACTTC. It specifies CASSSGAVSYEQYF.

The chain employs TRBV7-2 and TRBJ1-1, with no clear D. Germline CDR1 reads SGHTA; CDR2 reads FQGNSA. V dropped 5 bases and J dropped 7 bases, with 17 bases sitting between them. The CDR3 is 14 amino acids. DNA for the CDR3: TGTGCCAGCAGCGTAGGAGGATCCGAGCGTGAAGCTTTCTTT. Translation: CASSVGGSEREAFF.

This clone has more than one count but fewer than ten. The chain is built from TRBV10-1 and TRBJ1-6; 7 nucleotides match TRBD1. The CDR3 runs to 15 residues. Germline CDR1 and CDR2: WNHNN and SYGVQD (reference sequence). V was clipped by 4 bases and J by 6 bases; unmatched bases: 6. The CDR3 loop reads CASSGTGLSNSPLHF. CDR3 DNA sequence: TGCGCCAGCAGTGGGACAGGTTTGAGTAATTCACCCCTCCACTTT.

The chain uses TRBV4-3 and TRBJ2-5, with D perhaps TRBD1 (6 bases). Germline CDR1 LGHNA, CDR2 YSLEER. CDR3 size: 19 residues. V dropped 3 bases and J dropped 2 bases, with 25 bases sitting between them. The DNA for the CDR3 is TGCGCCAGCAGCCAGCTCCGGGACACACGCCAGGCCCCTCAAGAGACCCAGTACTTC. It encodes CASSQLRDTRQAPQETQYF.

The rearrangement links TRBV11-2 to TRBJ2-3, with 12 bases that match TRBD1. The junction had 5 bases not matched to a gene; V was cut back by 2 bases and J by 5 bases. The V gene's germline CDR1 is SGHAT and CDR2 FQNNGV. The CDR3 is 16 amino acids. CDR3 loop: CASSLMGQGAGDTQYF. The DNA of the CDR3 is TGTGCCAGCAGCTTAATGGGACAGGGGGCGGGAGATACGCAGTATTTT.

This clone was seen a handful of times. One end of the junction does not line up with germline, which may come from a read error. This rearrangement joins TRBV19 to TRBJ2-3; no reliable D call. CDR1 is LNHDA and CDR2 is SQIVND in the germline V gene (reference sequence). The CDR3 covers 13 residues. Written as DNA, the CDR3 is TGTGCCAGTAGTATTTTTAGCACGGATACGCAGTATTTT. This gives the protein CASSIFSTDTQYF.

The chain recombines TRBV4-1 with TRBJ1-6; D remains ambiguous. This CDR3 region has 14 residues. Germline V gene sequence: CDR1 MGHRA, CDR2 YSYEKL. V was pared by 1 base and J by 8 bases, with 9 bases between. The CDR3 DNA is TGCGCCAGCAGCCAAGGGACGGTCTATTCACCCCTCCACTTT. This encodes CASSQGTVYSPLHF.

This clone has a single count. The rearrangement joins TRBV7-2 to TRBJ2-7, with 8 positions matching TRBD2. The V and J ends lost 2 bases and 4 bases, in that order; junction bases with no gene match: 10. The germline V gene encodes CDR1 SGHTA and CDR2 FQGNSA. The length of the CDR3 is 16 residues. The CDR3 here is CASSLTSSGGRYEQYF. The CDR3 DNA follows: TGTGCCAGCAGCTTAACATCGAGCGGGGGACGGTACGAGCAGTACTTC.

The chain links TRBV9 to TRBJ1-2; no reliable D call. CDR3 length: 14 amino acids. Trimming removed 5 bases at V and 6 bases at J, with 17 bases between. Germline CDR1 and CDR2: SGDLS and YYNGEE. This chain's CDR3 is CASSPSLPRNGYTF. CDR3 coding DNA: TGTGCCAGCAGTCCAAGCCTCCCACGTAATGGCTACACCTTC.

The V and J genes are TRBV9 and TRBJ2-2, with 12 nucleotides matching TRBD2. Looked up from germline, CDR1 is SGDLS and CDR2 is YYNGEE. The CDR3 covers 14 residues. V lost 4 bases and J lost 9; bases outside the gene matches: 4. In DNA, the CDR3 is TGTGCCAGCAGCTCAGGACTAGCGGGGCGGGAGCTGTTTTTT. This codes for CASSSGLAGRELFF. The variable domain in full, with the rest retrieved from reference TRBV9 and TRBJ2-2, is DSGVTQTPKHLITATGQRVTLRCSPRSGDLSVYWYQQSLDQGLQFLIQYYNGEERAKGNILERFSAQQFPDLHSELNLSSLELGDSALYFCASSSGLAGRELFFGEGSRLTVL.

The rearrangement joins TRBV6-5 to TRBJ1-6; D not certain. This CDR3 has 16 amino acids. Germline V gene sequence: CDR1 MNHEY, CDR2 SVGAGI. V was pared by 1 base and J by 7 bases, with 14 bases between. The CDR3 DNA reads TGTGCCAGCAGTTACTTTCGGTTGATTGTCAATTCACCCCTCCACTTT. Translating it yields CASSYFRLIVNSPLHF.

The chain couples TRBV5-1 to TRBJ1-3, with TRBD1 identical over 7 bases. After removal of 0 bases from V and 6 bases from J, the junction contained 6 bases not matched to a gene. This CDR3 comprises 15 residues. Germline assignment: CDR1 SGHRS and CDR2 YFSETQ. CDR3 coding DNA: TGCGCCAGCAGCTTGGGGACAGGACCTATAAACACCATATATTTT. Protein: CASSLGTGPINTIYF.

The J gene is TRBJ2-5, the V gene TRBV7-8, with 7 bases identical to TRBD2. This CDR3 has 12 residues. The V gene end was trimmed by 5 bases and the J gene end by 7 bases; junction bases not matched to a gene: 4. Germline CDR1 SGHVS, CDR2 FQNEAQ. The CDR3 here is CASSPGRGTQYF. The CDR3 DNA reads TGTGCCAGCAGCCCGGGGAGGGGGACCCAGTACTTC. Full variable domain (rest looked up from reference TRBV7-8 and TRBJ2-5): GAGVSQSPRYKVAKRGQDVALRCDPISGHVSLFWYQQALGQGPEFLTYFQNEAQLDKSGLPSDRFFAERPEGSVSTLKIQRTQQEDSAVYLCASSPGRGTQYFGPGTRLLVL.

This clone has just a few counts. This sequence joins TRBV27 and TRBJ1-6; maybe TRBD1 (5 bases). Between the trimmed V and J ends, which lost 2 bases and 0 bases, there was a span of 5 bases. This CDR3 region has 15 residues. Germline V gene lookup returns CDR1 MNHEY and CDR2 SMNVEV (reference sequence). In DNA form, the CDR3 reads TGTGCCAGCAGTTTAGACAGCTCCTATAATTCACCCCTCCACTTT. Its protein is CASSLDSSYNSPLHF.

J is TRBJ2-3 and V is TRBV27, with 13 bases matching TRBD2. This CDR3 has 15 amino acids. Unmatched junction bases numbered 4, after V lost 3 bases and J lost 7 bases. Looked up from germline, CDR1 is MNHEY and CDR2 is SMNVEV (reference sequence). The CDR3 coding sequence is TGTGCCAGCAGTTTCGGGACTAGCGGGGTTAATACGCAGTATTTT. It encodes CASSFGTSGVNTQYF.

This clone was detected only a few times. This chain uses TRBV28 with TRBJ2-7; D remains ambiguous. Trimming cost V 6 bases and J 0 bases, with 9 bases left between them. The CDR3 runs 13 residues. Germline CDR1 is MDHEN and CDR2 is SYDVKM. In nucleotides, the CDR3 is TGTGCCAGCAGCCTCGACAACTCCTACGAGCAGTACTTC. This translates into CASSLDNSYEQYF. The variable domain in full, completed from reference TRBV28 and TRBJ2-7, reads DVKVTQSSRYLVKRTGEKVFLECVQDMDHENMFWYRQDPGLGLRLIYFSYDVKMKEKGDIPEGYSVSREKKERFSLILESASTNQTSMYLCASSLDNSYEQYFGPGTRLTVT.

This chain connects TRBV27 to TRBJ2-4; D unresolved. Looked up from germline, CDR1 is MNHEY and CDR2 is SMNVEV (reference sequence). This CDR3 is built from 15 residues. Trimming left V 3 bases short and J 1 base short, with 10 bases between. The CDR3 nucleotides read TGTGCCAGCAGTTTGCTGGGGTCCGCCAAAAACATTCAGTACTTC. Residues: CASSLLGSAKNIQYF.